The source of this T cell receptor beta chain is a study of early T cells in non-severe SARS-CoV-2 infection. Study-wide background: Unsorted whole-blood RNA was sequenced in bulk, leaving chains unpaired.

cDNA molecules, individually, were tagged with unique molecular identifiers. One entry per CDR3 protein, called by TCRdb with MiXCR from the 5' RACE reads. The sample includes about 55,000 distinct CDR3 sequences, about 6.4% of them seen just once. This clonotype occurred a few times. The CDR3 sequence is 16 residues long. The germline V gene has CDR1 MNHNY and CDR2 SVGAGI (reference sequence). V was cut by 0 bases and J by 0 bases, with 12 bases left in between. Here the sequenced sample was whole blood, taken at baseline. The TCR was taken from an adult who was a healthcare worker with PCR-confirmed SARS-CoV-2 infection or an uninfected control (not recorded which). The chain uses TRBV6-6 and TRBJ2-7; unclear D gene. CDR3 DNA: TGTGCCAGCAGTTACTCAGACACTAAGAGCTCCTACGAGCAGTACTTC. It is translated as CASSYSDTKSSYEQYF.